This entry concerns a single T cell receptor beta chain. Sample-barcoded 5' priming and a J-beta primer mix drove a second PCR of about 7 to 12 cycles. TCRdb reanalysed the 5' RACE reads using MiXCR and keeps one entry per CDR3 protein. The sample shows some 860,000 distinct CDR3 sequences, more than 50% of them seen only once. The data stem from a study of blood T cells in healthy people across ages. The CDR3 is 17 amino acids. V gave up 4 bases and J gave up 4 bases; unmatched junction bases: 11. The source material was blood. This receptor was identified in a man aged 40-55 years in good health. The V call is TRBV12-3 or TRBV12-4, the J call TRBJ2-3, with 10 bases matching TRBD2. As DNA, the CDR3 is TGTGCCAGCAGTTCAGGATTAGCGGGAGGCTGGTCAGATACGCAGTATTTT. Translated: CASSSGLAGGWSDTQYF.